The 28 T cell receptor beta chains in this list originate from one sample, sequenced in a study of neurological immune-mediated disorders (dated by TCRdb to between 2018 and 2021). The time point label on this specimen signifies: longitudinal time-point 2. The method was 5' RACE. For sequencing, an Illumina HiSeq 2500 was employed. The public reads were quality trimmed at Q25 with fastp and then assembled into clones with MiXCR by TCRdb, keeping productive beta chains. Every entry covers one CDR3 protein and lists the most common genes and DNA from its rows. This sample comprises approximately 89,000 distinct CDR3 sequences, around 13% of them detected only once. About 5% of the sample comes from the top ten. The sample consisted of PBMCs. The receptors come from a female donor with HTLV-1-associated myelopathy (HAM/TSP).

This clonotype showed up many times. The rearrangement uses TRBV9 and TRBJ2-1; TRBD2 agrees at 10 bases. The CDR3 loop spans 15 amino acids. From germline, CDR1 is SGDLS and CDR2 YYNGEE. V lost 0 bases and J lost 8; bases outside the gene matches: 5. The CDR3 nucleotides are TGTGCCAGCAGCGTAGGGACTAGCGGTGGGTATGAGCAGTTCTTC. Protein product: CASSVGTSGGYEQFF. Drawing the rest from reference TRBV9 and TRBJ2-1, the complete variable domain is DSGVTQTPKHLITATGQRVTLRCSPRSGDLSVYWYQQSLDQGLQFLIQYYNGEERAKGNILERFSAQQFPDLHSELNLSSLELGDSALYFCASSVGTSGGYEQFFGPGTRLTVL.

This clonotype came up many times. The DNA of the CDR3 is TGTGCCACCCAGGATATACAGGGGATTCGCTACGAGCAGTACTTC. This translates into CATQDIQGIRYEQYF. The chain recombines TRBV25-1 with TRBJ2-7; 7 nucleotides line up with TRBD1. The ends lost 10 bases at V and 3 bases at J; junction bases unmatched: 15. There are 15 residues in the CDR3. Germline CDR1 MGHDK, CDR2 SYGVNS.

This clonotype was observed many times. The V gene is TRBV5-1, the J gene TRBJ2-5, with a weak D call TRBD2 (6 bases). CDR1 is SGHRS, CDR2 YFSETQ, per germline. V lost 4 bases and J 2 bases, leaving 18 bases between the germline ends. CDR3 size: 16 residues. This CDR3 is CASSVGASELQETQYF. CDR3 nucleotides: TGCGCCAGCAGCGTTGGGGCTAGCGAGCTACAAGAGACCCAGTACTTC.

Many counts were recorded for this clonotype. The V gene is TRBV20-1, the J gene TRBJ2-2; tentatively, D is TRBD2 (5 bases). Germline V gives CDR1 DFQATT, CDR2 SNEGSKA (reference sequence). The CDR3 is made up of 15 amino acids. V was trimmed by 5 bases and J by 0 bases, leaving 13 bases between them. The chain's CDR3 is CSAPERSANTGELFF. The CDR3 nucleotides are TGCAGTGCTCCTGAGCGGAGCGCGAACACCGGGGAGCTGTTTTTT.

There are many counts of this clonotype. This sequence joins TRBV7-9 and TRBJ2-7; TRBD2 matches 7 bases. Germline V gene data show CDR1 as SEHNR and CDR2 as FQNEAQ (reference sequence). The CDR3 is made up of 14 amino acids. Trimming removed 6 bases from V and 0 bases from J; junction bases left unmatched: 5. The CDR3 nucleotides read TGTGCCAGCAGTAAAAGCGGGGTCTCCTACGAGCAGTACTTC. It codes for CASSKSGVSYEQYF.

The V call is TRBV7-2, the J call TRBJ2-1; TRBD1 matches at 8 bases. The germline V gene encodes CDR1 SGHTA and CDR2 FQGNSA. Trimming at V came to 5 bases and at J to 10 bases, leaving 16 bases not matched to a gene. The CDR3 runs to 16 residues. In nucleotides, the CDR3 is TGTGCCAGCAGCGACACAGGGGGGCCCTTTCTCTACGAGCAGTTCTTC. Its translation is CASSDTGGPFLYEQFF.

This clonotype came up many times. This chain connects TRBV28 to TRBJ2-7; D call uncertain. V lost 3 bases, J lost 2 bases, and 11 bases lay in between. Germline values: CDR1 MDHEN, CDR2 SYDVKM. This CDR3 comprises 14 residues. In DNA, the CDR3 is TGTGCCAGCAGTTTGGGGAAGGTAACCTACGAGCAGTACTTC. The encoded protein is CASSLGKVTYEQYF.

Notes on this clonotype: A much larger clone differs by one base, so this may be a read error. This chain joins TRBV25-1 and TRBJ2-1; TRBD1 agrees at 9 bases. CDR3 size: 16 residues. Germline V gene sequence: CDR1 MGHDK, CDR2 SYGVNS. The CDR3 sequence is CTSSDPGTGYYNEQFF. The DNA for the CDR3 is TGTACCAGCAGTGATCCTGGGACAGGGTATTACAATGAGCAGTTCTTC.

This clonotype was counted ten times or more. The gene calls are TRBV4-1 and TRBJ2-7; 8 positions agree with TRBD1. This CDR3 contains 17 residues. The ends lost 1 base at V and 0 bases at J; junction bases unmatched: 8. Per the germline V gene, CDR1 is MGHRA and CDR2 is YSYEKL. The CDR3 sequence: CASSQGDRGLSSYEQYF. The DNA for the CDR3 is TGCGCCAGCAGCCAAGGAGACAGGGGCTTAAGCTCCTACGAGCAGTACTTC.

The rearrangement uses TRBV5-1 and TRBJ2-3; TRBD2 might be the D (5 bases). Between the trimmed V and J ends, which lost 0 bases and 2 bases, there was a span of 10 bases. CDR1 SGHRS and CDR2 YFSETQ come from the germline V gene. The length of the CDR3 is 15 residues. The CDR3 is CASSLGSDFTDTQYF. The CDR3, as DNA: TGCGCCAGCAGCTTGGGGTCGGACTTCACAGATACGCAGTATTTT.

This clonotype was recorded at least ten times. This sequence joins TRBV6-4 and TRBJ2-3, with D hard to call. V shed 0 bases and J shed 3 bases, with 10 bases lying between them. CDR3 length equals 15 residues. The germline gives CDR1 MRHNA, CDR2 SNTAGT. CDR3 amino acids: CASSDSNGATDTQYF. DNA of the CDR3: TGTGCCAGCAGTGACTCGAACGGAGCGACAGATACGCAGTATTTT.

This clonotype was recorded at least ten times. V gene TRBV5-1 combines with J gene TRBJ1-1; D is unresolved. This CDR3 spans 14 amino acids. V was clipped by 4 bases and J by 4 bases, with 14 bases between them. In germline, CDR1 is SGHRS, CDR2 YFSETQ. The CDR3 nucleotides are TGCGCCAGCAGCCCGGACGGAGGATCCACTGAAGCTTTCTTT. This codes for CASSPDGGSTEAFF.

Ten or more counts support this clonotype. The chain recombines TRBV5-4 with TRBJ1-1; maybe TRBD1 (5 bases). The V gene's germline CDR1 is SGHNT and CDR2 YYREEE (reference sequence). V shed 1 base and J shed 1 base, with 8 bases lying between them. The CDR3 contains 14 residues. The CDR3 protein is CASSLSRGNTEAFF. The CDR3 nucleotides read TGTGCCAGCAGCTTGTCGAGGGGGAACACTGAAGCTTTCTTT.

This clonotype was recorded at least ten times. This chain uses TRBV14 with TRBJ1-1; no definite D call. Germline lookup yields CDR1 SGHDN and CDR2 FVKESK. The CDR3 loop spans 14 amino acids. V lost 1 base and J 2 bases, leaving 8 bases between the germline ends. CDR3 bases: TGTGCCAGCAGCCAAGGAGTCCGTAACACTGAAGCTTTCTTT. Its protein is CASSQGVRNTEAFF.

This clonotype came up a few times. The rearrangement joins TRBV5-1 to TRBJ2-7; the D is unclear. The V and J ends lost 4 bases and 3 bases respectively, with 14 bases between them. This CDR3 contains 14 residues. Germline CDR1 is SGHRS and CDR2 is YFSETQ. As DNA, the CDR3 is TGCGCCAGCAGCCACACCCAAGCCCACTACGAGCAGTACTTC. Protein: CASSHTQAHYEQYF. Filled out from reference TRBV5-1 and TRBJ2-7, the complete variable domain reads KAGVTQTPRYLIKTRGQQVTLSCSPISGHRSVSWYQQTPGQGLQFLFEYFSETQRNKGNFPGRFSGRQFSNSRSEMNVSTLELGDSALYLCASSHTQAHYEQYFGPGTRLTVT.

This clonotype appeared many times. CDR3 sequence (DNA): TGTGCCAGCAGACGGATCGGGACAGAATACAATGAGCAGTTCTTC. This gives the protein CASRRIGTEYNEQFF. This chain uses TRBV6-5 with TRBJ2-1; the match to TRBD1 covers 7 bases. The length of the CDR3 is 15 residues. V lost 6 bases and J lost 4; bases outside the gene matches: 9. CDR1 is MNHEY, CDR2 SVGAGI, per germline.

In its sample, this clonotype was seen many times. The V gene is TRBV5-1, the J gene TRBJ2-1; D assignment may be TRBD1 or TRBD2 (5 bases each). The CDR3 totals 14 residues. CDR1 and CDR2 from the germline V gene are SGHRS and YFSETQ. V dropped 4 bases and J dropped 7 bases, with 15 bases sitting between them. DNA for the CDR3: TGCGCCAGCAGCCCGCCCGAGGGGTTGAATGAGCAGTTCTTC. Amino acids: CASSPPEGLNEQFF.

This clonotype was seen at least ten times. At one boundary the junction diverges from the germline segment, which might be a read error. The chain has TRBV5-1 and TRBJ1-6; D is unclear. Germline V gene lookup returns CDR1 SGHRS and CDR2 YFSETQ. This CDR3 has 13 residues. Here the CDR3 DNA reads TGCGCCAGCCGGCTCGAATATAATTCACACCTCCACTTT. Protein sequence: CASRLEYNSHLHF. The variable domain in full, completed from reference TRBV5-1 and TRBJ1-6, reads KAGVTQTPRYLIKTRGQQVTLSCSPISGHRSVSWYQQTPGQGLQFLFEYFSETQRNKGNFPGRFSGRQFSNSRSEMNVSTLELGDSALYLCASRLEYNSHLHFGNGTRLTVT.

In nucleotides, the CDR3 is TGCAGTGCTACCGGATGGGGGGATGGGAATCAGCCCCAGCATTTT. The encoded protein is CSATGWGDGNQPQHF. The chain carries TRBV20-1 and TRBJ1-5, with D possibly being TRBD1 (5 bases). The CDR3 extends over 15 amino acids. Germline V CDR1 and CDR2: DFQATT, SNEGSKA (reference sequence). Trimming took 4 bases from V and 4 from J, leaving 17 bases between them.

This clonotype was seen many times. The chain recombines TRBV5-1 with TRBJ2-2; 9 nucleotides line up with TRBD1. CDR1 and CDR2 (germline): SGHRS, YFSETQ. V dropped 4 bases and J dropped 7; count of bases not matched to a gene: 8. This CDR3 comprises 15 residues. CDR3 bases: TGCGCCAGCAGCCAGGCACAGGGGGCTTACGGGGAGCTGTTTTTT. Protein sequence: CASSQAQGAYGELFF. Complete variable domain (other parts from reference TRBV5-1 and TRBJ2-2): KAGVTQTPRYLIKTRGQQVTLSCSPISGHRSVSWYQQTPGQGLQFLFEYFSETQRNKGNFPGRFSGRQFSNSRSEMNVSTLELGDSALYLCASSQAQGAYGELFFGEGSRLTVL.

This clonotype was seen at least ten times. The J gene is TRBJ2-3, the V gene TRBV5-1; tentative D call: TRBD1 (6 bases). The germline V gene encodes CDR1 SGHRS and CDR2 YFSETQ. The CDR3 covers 13 residues. V gave up 4 bases and J gave up 5 bases, with 11 bases separating them. CDR3 coding DNA: TGCGCCAGCAGCGTGCAGGGACAAGATACGCAGTATTTT. As protein: CASSVQGQDTQYF.

This chain connects TRBV6-5 to TRBJ1-2; 7 bases are shared with TRBD1. J was trimmed by 0 bases and V by 0 bases; bases with no gene match: 4. The CDR3 sequence is 16 residues long. CDR1 MNHEY and CDR2 SVGAGI come from the germline V gene. CDR3 region: CASSYSGTESNYGYTF. As DNA, the CDR3 is TGTGCCAGCAGTTACTCTGGGACAGAGTCTAACTATGGCTACACCTTC.

This clonotype was seen many times. This chain joins TRBV5-1 and TRBJ2-7; perhaps D is TRBD1 or TRBD2 (5 bases each). The germline gives CDR1 SGHRS, CDR2 YFSETQ. V lost 3 bases to trimming and J lost 0 bases, with 13 bases between them. The CDR3 loop spans 15 amino acids. In DNA form, the CDR3 reads TGCGCCAGCAGCTACCGGGACGAAGCCTCCTACGAGCAGTACTTC. Translation gives CASSYRDEASYEQYF.

The CDR3 coding sequence is TGTGCCAGCAAATCCCAGGACAGGGCGAACACCGGGGAGCTGTTTTTT. Amino acids: CASKSQDRANTGELFF. The V and J genes are TRBV28 and TRBJ2-2; 8 positions match TRBD1. V shed 7 bases, J shed 0 bases, and the junction held 7 bases outside the gene matches. Germline V gives CDR1 MDHEN, CDR2 SYDVKM. This CDR3 spans 16 amino acids.

There are many counts of this clonotype. The rearrangement links TRBV2 to TRBJ1-1; D might be TRBD1 (5 bases). The CDR3 spans 15 residues. V was trimmed by 4 bases and J by 0 bases, leaving 12 bases between them. Germline V gene data show CDR1 as SNHLY and CDR2 as FYNNEI. CDR3: CASSARTLVNTEAFF. CDR3 nucleotides: TGTGCCAGCAGTGCCCGGACACTGGTGAACACTGAAGCTTTCTTT.

As for this clonotype: The CDR3 end shows no conserved phenylalanine or tryptophan, and so a read error is likely. The DNA is left out, because the CDR3 cannot be placed on it with certainty; the CDR3 is given as TCRdb lists it. This chain connects TRBV25-1 to TRBJ1-1; TRBD1 is the table's D call and was not checked against the DNA. Germline V gene data show CDR1 as MGHDK and CDR2 as SYGVNS. Ends included, the CDR3 has 15 residues. CDR3 protein: CASSPAGGQVTEAIL.

This clonotype was found many times. This chain links TRBV5-1 with TRBJ1-2, with D possibly matching TRBD1 (6 bases). Germline loops: CDR1 SGHRS, CDR2 YFSETQ. The CDR3 length is 12 residues. The V and J ends lost 1 base and 8 bases respectively, with 9 bases between them. CDR3 region: CASSLTGKGYTF. Written as DNA, the CDR3 is TGCGCCAGCAGCTTGACAGGGAAGGGCTACACCTTC.

This clonotype qualifies as medium-sized. The chain carries TRBV12-3 or TRBV12-4 and TRBJ2-3; D is undetermined. This CDR3 region has 11 residues. Trimming stripped 3 bases from V and 8 bases from J, with 6 bases between. The CDR3 DNA reads as TGTGCCAGCAGTTTTCAAAGTACGCAGTATTTT. As protein: CASSFQSTQYF.